The T cell receptor (beta chain) under discussion was sequenced for a study of T cells in Graves' hyperthyroidism and ophthalmopathy. Overall study findings and caveats: Before onset, by a median of approximately 6.8 months, the model predicted ophthalmopathy. Among thyroid clonotypes expanded above 0.001, most also appeared in blood. Ophthalmopathy cases were set apart from stable hyperthyroidism by a 13 V-J model.

This clonotype was recorded a few times. The antigen is undetermined. CDR1 is MNHNS and CDR2 is SASEGT in the germline V gene. This CDR3 region has 15 residues. V lost 9 bases and J 3 bases, leaving 18 bases between the germline ends. Amplification targeted TCR beta CDR3 regions from RNA transcripts. The HTBI primer set drove a first-round RT-PCR of the TCR CDR3. In TCRdb, the multiplex PCR reads were re-called with MiXCR into one record per CDR3 protein. The sample contains about 400,000 distinct CDR3 sequences, 11% to 15% of which appear only once. Source material: blood. This chain uses TRBV6-1 with TRBJ1-5, with D uncertain. The source is a man between 50 and 59 years old with Graves' ophthalmopathy. The CDR3 is CASNFNRVHNQPQHF. CDR3 nucleotide sequence: TGTGCCAGTAACTTTAACCGGGTCCACAATCAGCCCCAGCATTTT.